This is a list of T cell receptor beta chains from one sample in a study of T cell responses to AZD1222 COVID-19 vaccine. Measured with immunoSEQ multiplex PCR; TCRdb has only the in-frame clones, and not every one. The sample includes about 120,000 clones, around 87% seen only once; the top ten take about 10%. The sequencing here drew on peripheral blood, taken on day 0 of AZD1222 vaccination. The receptors stem from an adult in good health. Each CDR3 is given with its conserved first and last residue. D genes are given only for firm matches. The size of a clone is reported for some rows only, either as once, few or many, or as a class for expanded clones.

D,V,length,J,size,CDR3,DNA
TRBD2,TRBV7-6,14,TRBJ2-1,few,CASSLGPSGAEQFF,TGTGCCAGCAGCTTAGGGCCTAGCGGGGCTGAGCAGTTCTTC
TRBD1,TRBV9,15,TRBJ1-2,-,CASSVGGDRGYGYTF,TGTGCCAGCAGCGTAGGAGGGGACAGGGGCTATGGCTACACCTTC
TRBD1,TRBV11-2,16,TRBJ1-3,-,CASSPTGDPSGNTIYF,TGTGCCAGCAGCCCGACAGGGGACCCCTCTGGAAACACCATATATTTT
-,TRBV5-1,15,TRBJ2-2,-,CASSPGGRWTGELFF,TGCGCCAGCAGCCCCGGTGGCCGGTGGACCGGGGAGCTGTTTTTT
TRBD2,TRBV5-1,16,TRBJ2-1,-,CASSPNLGLVINEQFF,TGCGCCAGCAGCCCCAACCTTGGACTAGTTATAAATGAGCAGTTCTTC
-,TRBV7-2,14,TRBJ2-7,-,CASSLGTRAWEQYF,TGTGCCAGCAGCTTAGGCACGAGGGCTTGGGAGCAGTACTTC
-,TRBV5-5,13,TRBJ2-2,-,CASSNRVGGELFF,TGTGCCAGCAGCAACAGGGTGGGCGGGGAGCTGTTTTTT
TRBD1,TRBV19,15,TRBJ2-3,-,CASSLTGGPTDTQYF,TGTGCCAGTAGCCTGACAGGGGGTCCCACAGATACGCAGTATTTT
-,TRBV19,14,TRBJ1-4,-,CASSIDTGMGKLFF,TGTGCCAGTAGTATAGATACAGGGATGGGGAAACTGTTTTTT
-,TRBV27,14,TRBJ1-2,-,CASSPRTGLYGYTF,TGTGCCAGCAGTCCGAGAACAGGGCTCTATGGCTACACCTTC
-,TRBV25-1,15,TRBJ1-2,-,CASSESGGTNYGYTF,TGTGCCAGCAGTGAATCGGGAGGGACTAACTATGGCTACACCTTC
-,TRBV2,14,TRBJ2-5,-,CASGREGQGETQYF,TGTGCCAGCGGAAGAGAGGGGCAGGGGGAGACCCAGTACTTC
-,TRBV6-1,13,TRBJ1-1,-,CASSEGWSTEAFF,TGTGCCAGCAGTGAAGGATGGAGCACTGAAGCTTTCTTT
-,TRBV19,14,TRBJ1-4,once,CASKTGIANEKLFF,TGTGCCAGTAAAACAGGGATAGCGAATGAAAAACTGTTTTTT
-,TRBV7-2,15,TRBJ2-5,-,CASSLFGGHQETQYF,TGTGCCAGCAGCTTATTCGGGGGCCATCAAGAGACCCAGTACTTC
-,TRBV18,12,TRBJ1-1,-,CASSPPGSEAFF,TGTGCCAGCTCACCACCTGGCAGTGAAGCTTTCTTT
TRBD2,TRBV9,18,TRBJ2-1,once,CASSANYASGGIYNEQFF,TGTGCCAGCAGCGCCAACTACGCGAGCGGGGGCATCTACAATGAGCAGTTCTTC
-,TRBV4-3,16,TRBJ2-7,-,CASSQDLGASSYEQYF,TGCGCCAGCAGCCAAGATCTGGGGGCGAGCTCCTACGAGCAGTACTTC
-,TRBV30,13,TRBJ1-1,-,CAWRRGMNTEAFF,TGTGCCTGGAGAAGGGGCATGAACACTGAAGCTTTCTTT
-,TRBV5-6,15,TRBJ2-3,-,CASSLAGVATDTQYF,TGTGCCAGCAGCTTGGCCGGGGTGGCGACAGATACGCAGTATTTT
-,TRBV28,16,TRBJ2-1,-,CASSLPRVVGLNEQFF,TGTGCCAGCAGTTTACCCCGGGTGGTGGGCCTCAATGAGCAGTTCTTC
-,TRBV7-2,12,TRBJ1-5,-,CASSPAGKPQHF,TGTGCCAGCAGCCCCGCCGGAAAGCCCCAGCATTTT
-,TRBV9,12,TRBJ2-3,-,CASSVSTDTQYF,TGTGCCAGCAGCGTATCCACAGATACGCAGTATTTT
-,TRBV3-1/TRBV3-2,14,TRBJ1-1,-,CASSQDGAGLEAFF,TGTGCCAGCAGCCAAGATGGAGCCGGGCTAGAAGCTTTCTTT
-,TRBV20-1,17,TRBJ2-5,-,CSASVEFGLTIKETQYF,TGCAGTGCTAGTGTAGAGTTCGGACTAACCATAAAAGAGACCCAGTACTTC
-,TRBV9,16,TRBJ2-2,-,CASSVAWVGDTGELFF,TGTGCCAGCAGCGTAGCTTGGGTGGGGGACACCGGGGAGCTGTTTTTT
TRBD1,TRBV13,14,TRBJ1-5,-,CASSLGGGGQPQHF,TGTGCCAGCAGCTTAGGAGGGGGCGGTCAGCCCCAGCATTTT
-,TRBV7-9,15,TRBJ2-5,-,CASSPVRVAQETQYF,TGTGCCAGCAGCCCCGTCAGGGTAGCCCAAGAGACCCAGTACTTC
-,TRBV4-3,14,TRBJ2-3,-,CASSQQPSTDTQYF,TGCGCCAGCAGCCAGCAGCCAAGCACAGATACGCAGTATTTT
TRBD1,TRBV5-6,15,TRBJ1-1,-,CASSRTGTANTEAFF,TGTGCCAGCAGCCGTACCGGGACAGCGAACACTGAAGCTTTCTTT
-,TRBV7-8,16,TRBJ2-7,-,CASSISGSATYYEQYF,TGTGCCAGCAGCATTAGCGGAAGCGCCACTTACTACGAGCAGTACTTC
-,TRBV6-1,13,TRBJ1-2,-,CASSERGYYGYTF,TGTGCCAGCAGTGAAAGGGGCTACTATGGCTACACCTTC
TRBD2,TRBV7-3,16,TRBJ2-2,-,CASSLTSGSPTGELFF,TGTGCCAGCAGCTTGACTAGCGGGAGTCCCACCGGGGAGCTGTTTTTT
-,TRBV27,14,TRBJ2-5,-,CASKGLGGQETQYF,TGTGCCAGCAAAGGTCTGGGGGGACAAGAGACCCAGTACTTC
-,TRBV5-4,15,TRBJ2-1,-,CASSPRGADYNEQFF,TGTGCCAGCAGCCCCAGGGGAGCGGACTACAATGAGCAGTTCTTC
TRBD1,TRBV7-9,15,TRBJ1-2,-,CASSLSGQGKDGYTF,TGTGCCAGCAGCTTATCGGGACAGGGTAAGGATGGCTACACCTTC
TRBD2,TRBV4-2,15,TRBJ2-7,-,CASSQGLAVSYEQYF,TGTGCCAGCAGCCAGGGACTAGCGGTATCCTACGAGCAGTACTTC
-,TRBV6-4,14,TRBJ2-1,-,CASSPTVRNNEQFF,TGTGCCAGCAGCCCTACTGTTCGGAACAATGAGCAGTTCTTC
-,TRBV7-9,14,TRBJ2-2,-,CASSFGGNTGELFF,TGTGCCAGCAGCTTCGGGGGGAACACCGGGGAGCTGTTTTTT
-,TRBV21-1,13,TRBJ1-2,-,CASSPRGDYGYTF,TGTGCCAGCAGCCCCAGGGGGGACTATGGCTACACCTTC
-,TRBV28,14,TRBJ2-7,-,CASSTHGGSYEQYF,TGTGCCAGCAGTACCCACGGGGGATCCTACGAGCAGTACTTC
-,TRBV7-2,15,TRBJ1-4,few,CASSLAPGAREKLFF,TGTGCCAGCAGCTTAGCTCCAGGGGCTCGGGAAAAACTGTTTTTT
TRBD1,TRBV5-1,14,TRBJ1-4,-,CASSGTGWSEKLFF,TGCGCCAGCAGCGGGACAGGTTGGTCGGAAAAACTGTTTTTT
-,TRBV6-4,14,TRBJ1-1,-,CASSDGTAATEAFF,TGTGCCAGCAGTGACGGGACCGCAGCCACTGAAGCTTTCTTT
-,TRBV27,14,TRBJ2-7,-,CASSFMGGGYEQYF,TGTGCCAGCAGTTTCATGGGGGGCGGCTACGAGCAGTACTTC
TRBD1,TRBV5-1,16,TRBJ2-2,-,CASSRSGTGDPGELFF,TGCGCCAGCAGCCGGTCGGGGACAGGGGATCCTGGGGAGCTGTTTTTT
TRBD2,TRBV11-3,16,TRBJ2-3,-,CASSDSGSGSSDTQYF,TGTGCCAGCAGCGACAGTGGTAGCGGGAGCTCAGATACGCAGTATTTT
TRBD1,TRBV5-1,13,TRBJ1-2,-,CASTRQGSDGYTF,TGCGCCAGTACCCGACAGGGATCGGATGGCTACACCTTC
-,TRBV9,14,TRBJ1-1,-,CASSVGRLNTEAFF,TGTGCCAGCAGCGTAGGCAGACTGAACACTGAAGCTTTCTTT
TRBD2,TRBV11-2,16,TRBJ2-1,-,CASSLGLAGGGNEQFF,TGTGCCAGCAGCTTAGGTTTGGCGGGAGGGGGGAATGAGCAGTTCTTC
-,TRBV27,15,TRBJ2-1,-,CASSSDYLPYNEQFF,TGTGCCAGCAGTTCTGACTATTTGCCGTACAATGAGCAGTTCTTC
-,TRBV19,15,TRBJ1-1,once,CASSKQVGINTEAFF,TGTGCCAGTAGTAAGCAGGTAGGGATAAACACTGAAGCTTTCTTT